The T cell receptor beta chain described here comes from a study of cytomegalovirus exposure and HLA in healthy donors (dated by TCRdb to 2016 to 2017). About the investigation overall: In an earlier analysis of approximately 500 of the donors, 250 to 300 Gb of sequence data and approximately 100 million unique TCR beta sequences from some 170 million T cells were reported. An early release covering about 600 HLA-typed donors comprised roughly 300 gigabases of sequencing data and roughly 85 million unique TCR sequences. Among the approximately 400 genotyped donors, around 81% belonged to the genetic ancestry cluster associated with self-reported Caucasian donors. The study was designed to test whether signatures of past pathogen exposure could be identified by cataloging public T cell receptors. Using immunosequencing, the study profiled T cell repertoires from around 670 subjects and related those repertoires to cytomegalovirus serostatus. A separate validation cohort of roughly 130 different subjects was used in addition to the roughly 700-subject first cohort. To predict cytomegalovirus infection status, the study combined high-throughput TCR immunosequencing, statistical association of individual TCRs with disease status, and machine learning. To study patterns of TCR occurrence, a later analysis re-analyzed previously published TCR beta repertoires from 650 to 750 donors and added high-resolution HLA genotyping. Rather than using new phenotypic data, the later analysis identified candidate immune exposures from TCR beta sequences and from how often those sequences occurred across donors. In an earlier analysis of 587 of the donors, high-throughput TCR beta sequencing was used to judge whether each TCR beta V gene segment behaved as functional or pseudogenic. Alongside the repertoire data, information on donor age, sex, ethnicity and CMV serostatus was compiled. A later genetic analysis took genome-wide SNP genotypes for about 65% of the roughly 670 donors and used that subset as a discovery cohort. Every discovery cohort repertoire had been produced on one sequencing platform. HLA typing covered class I and class II loci at four-digit resolution. Typing coverage varied by locus: 629-630 donors for A, B, C, DRB1 and DQB1; more than 500 for DQA1; about 600 for DPA1; roughly 450 for DPB1. Because of strong linkage in the cohort, roughly five DR-DQ haplotypes were treated as single units for association and clustering. Across some 400 genotyped donors of the cohort, an average of roughly 230,000 unique TCR beta nucleotide sequences per donor were sequenced, and roughly a sixth of those sequences were non-productive. Study-level results and caveats: Some IMGT-functional V segments, including TRBV6-2 and TRBV6-3, could not be distinguished by the 87-base-pair reads and were therefore excluded. Specific HLA alleles were associated with 15,000 to 20,000 TCR beta sequences at a false discovery rate of 0.05 in a later analysis. In a later genetic analysis, a missense DCLRE1C variant was associated with V-gene and J-gene trimming of TCR beta chains, and the association was replicated in an independent cohort. Assigning TCR associations to individual alleles was difficult when HLA alleles, especially DR and DQ, strongly co-occurred. In vitro tests confirmed that a few of the cytomegalovirus-associated TCR beta chains recognize cytomegalovirus antigens. Because some donors lacked HLA typing at each locus, the association tests relied only on the typed subset. In a later analysis, the rate of TCR association differed among HLA loci, with DRB1 alleles having the most associated TCRs and HLA-C alleles having the fewest. Broadly in line with IMGT annotations, most TCR beta V segments showed up in productive rearrangements about 90% or about 30% of the time in an earlier analysis of approximately 600 of the donors. In this cohort, only TCR beta chains were sequenced, and detectable features were limited by the absence of alpha or paired-chain data. Several of the top co-occurrence clusters appeared to be linked to parvovirus B19, influenza, CMV and Epstein-Barr virus, according to a later analysis. Sequencing depth was assumed to be roughly uniform across donors in the presence/absence analyses, though that assumption may not hold. The study gave a list of about 160 TCR beta chains associated with cytomegalovirus. A later analysis found that most CMV-associated TCR beta chains appeared HLA-restricted, with HLA associations seemingly driven largely by CMV exposure. Most TCR sequences were seen in very few donors, while some public TCRs were found in many individuals. Linkage disequilibrium might explain the correlated functional status among segregating V segments, but an unknown experimental factor could not be ruled out. A later genetic analysis reported fewer N-insertions in productive TCRs among donors in an Asian-associated ancestry cluster than the roughly 700-donor mean. A cluster of highly shared sequence variants was judged likely to represent a technical artifact of the sequencing pipeline. For the cohort, immune exposure information was limited to CMV serostatus. The classifier was reported to diagnose cytomegalovirus status with high specificity and sensitivity in both the original and validation cohorts. According to the authors, the approach could potentially be generalized to other disease states and immunological phenotypes. A further reported finding was that TCR beta sequences accurately predicted the HLA-A and HLA-B alleles for most subjects in the first cohort. In a later analysis, HLA-associated TCR beta chains were found to be more clonally expanded and to have lower generation probabilities than equally common non-associated chains. Because counts were too low, around 17 rarely observed V segments, including chromosome 9 orphons, were left out of the earlier analysis of 587 of the donors.

Concerning this clone: It lacks a known antigen. No base quality information exists; no much larger clone differs at one position.

Reading from cysteine to phenylalanine, the CDR3 counts 14 amino acids. Only the CDR3 DNA is retained, 42 bases long and in frame from the first base. V trim: 4 bases; J trim: 3 bases; unmatched bases: 3. The CDR1 and CDR2 encoded by the germline V gene are LGHNA and YNFKEQ. The cohort consisted of hundreds of healthy bone marrow donors. At the time of sampling, every cohort member was nominally healthy, though immune exposures that went unrecorded were likely present. The donor was CMV seropositive and belonged to the group of 250 to 300 seropositive cohort members. A peripheral blood sample was provided by each donor, and peripheral blood mononuclear cells were used for TCR beta sequencing. The Qiagen DNeasy Blood Extraction Kit was used to extract genomic DNA from the blood cell samples. Libraries were built with the immunoSEQ multiplex PCR assay. A mixture of 60 forward primers for TCR Vbeta segments and 13 reverse primers for TCR Jbeta segments was used in the multiplex PCR. The CDR3 region of rearranged TCR beta genes was amplified from genomic DNA by a multiplex PCR assay. Amplified TCR beta libraries were sequenced as 87-base-pair reads on the Illumina HiSeq System. Turning to the authors' computational methods: Across the 670 or so repertoires, a later analysis counted some 80 million unique TCR beta chains, 8.5 million to 12 million of which were shared by at least two donors. Raw reads were error-corrected and collapsed into unique sequences by a nearest-neighbor algorithm in which closely related sequences were merged to remove PCR and sequencing errors. To assign V, D and J gene segments, CDR3 sequences were aligned to IMGT reference sequences. For a sequence to be retained, a match of at least six nucleotides to both a V gene segment and a J gene segment was required. A rearrangement counted as productive if the CDR3 had no stop codons and remained in frame with V and J, and every other rearrangement counted as non-productive. CDR3 was defined by IMGT convention, running from the second conserved V-encoded cysteine to the conserved J-encoded phenylalanine. In an earlier analysis of more than 550 of the donors, sequences lacking an unambiguous match to a single V gene segment were excluded. In an earlier analysis of some 590 of the donors, a V segment was called functional when productive rearrangements were above 56.7%, and segregating when the standard deviation between donors exceeded 5%. To diagnose cytomegalovirus status from the catalog of TCR beta chain sequences, a statistical classification framework was built. A later analysis assigned V and J genes by comparing TCR nucleotide sequences with IMGT/GENE-DB human TR gene sequences. A later analysis assigned CDR3 sequences and most-parsimonious VDJ recombination scenarios with the TCRdist pipeline. In a later analysis, each TCR beta chain was defined by its CDR3 amino acid sequence together with its V-gene family, and reads without a unique V-gene family were excluded. In a later analysis, around 600 highly shared, low-generation-probability nucleotide sequences were removed to address suspected cross-contamination and a sequencing artifact. In a later analysis, a clonal expansion index for each public chain was calculated from normalized within-repertoire ranks of inferred template counts. A later analysis computed generation probabilities with a VDJ recombination model fitted to out-of-frame rearrangements, and checked the results against IGoR. A later analysis scored TCR-TCR, TCR-HLA and TCR-CMV co-occurrence with hypergeometric tests, applying a repertoire-size bias correction to TCR pairs. A later analysis estimated false discovery rates by permuting HLA or CMV assignments 20 times. In a later analysis, co-occurring TCRs were grouped using DBSCAN, with TCRdist sequence similarity added in when clustering inside HLA-allele-positive subsets. Repertoires with fewer than 30,000 or more than 120,000 public chains were left out of co-occurrence clustering, as were about 5 repertoires with anomalous nucleotide sharing. The immuneACCESS repertoire file appears here via TCRdb, limited to in-frame rearrangements. These files lack a portion of the clones; in checked studies, under half of the deficit traces to unresolved V genes, and the cause of the others is not known. That table supplies the V and J calls and clone size; D and trimming were determined from the DNA. In this sample the table shows around 160,000 clones, around 80% of which occur a single time. The top ten clonotypes cover roughly 8.2% of the sample.

Recombination connected TRBV4-2 to TRBJ2-7; 10 central nucleotides agree with TRBD2. The material sequenced was PBMCs. This receptor was obtained from a woman aged 35 to 49 in good health and CMV-seropositive. The DNA sequence reads TGTGCCAGCAGCCCTAGCGGGAGTGGCTACGAGCAGTACTTC. Its protein is CASSPSGSGYEQYF.